These T cell receptor beta chains were read from a single sample in a study of CD8 T cells in ankylosing spondylitis. In TCRdb, the 5' RACE reads were re-called with MiXCR into one record per CDR3 protein. Here the sample spans fewer than 750,000 distinct CDR3 sequences, around 17% being singletons. Material: blood, either unsorted or a sorted T cell fraction (not recorded which). The source of these receptors is a male donor with ankylosing spondylitis. CDR3s include the opening cysteine and the closing phenylalanine or tryptophan. The D gene is left open where the match is weak. Clone sizes are given selectively: once, few, many, or a class where the clone is expanded.

j_call v_call clone_size d_call cdr3_nt cdr3_aa
TRBJ1-4 TRBV6-5 NA NA TGTGCCAGCAGTTCCCGGTGGGGGACCCGGCGGCCCGAAAAACTGTTTTTT CASSSRWGTRRPEKLFF
TRBJ1-6 TRBV11-2 few NA TGTGCCAGCAGCTCCTGGCAGACGAGAGATTCACCCCTCCACTTT CASSSWQTRDSPLHF
TRBJ2-3 TRBV5-1 many NA TGCGCCAGCAGCTTGTACGGACTTCCCTCAGAGGGTACGCAGTATTTT CASSLYGLPSEGTQYF
TRBJ1-1 TRBV12-3/TRBV12-4 few NA TGTGCCAGCAGTTTCCCGACAAGTAACACTGAAGCTTTCTTT CASSFPTSNTEAFF
TRBJ2-1 TRBV27 few NA TGTGCCAGTAGACAGGCGCCACACCTTTACCAGTTCTTC CASRQAPHLYQFF
TRBJ2-1 TRBV15 few NA TGTGCCACCAGCAGGGCCTCCAATGAGCAGTTCTTC CATSRASNEQFF
TRBJ2-5 TRBV7-8 NA TRBD2 TGTGCCAGCAGCTCCCGTTGGGGACTAGCGGGAAGGTCGGAGACCCAGTACTTC CASSSRWGLAGRSETQYF
TRBJ1-6 TRBV12-3/TRBV12-4 NA TRBD1 TGTGCCAGCAGTTTAGCGATCGGGACAGGGAATTCACCCCTCCACTTT CASSLAIGTGNSPLHF
TRBJ2-1 TRBV11-3 NA NA TGTGCCAGCAGCGACCTCCTGGAGGAGCAGTTCTTC CASSDLLEEQFF
TRBJ2-7 TRBV12-3/TRBV12-4 many NA TGTGCCAGCAGTCTATCAGGGCGCGAGCAGTACTTC CASSLSGREQYF
TRBJ2-3 TRBV7-9 few TRBD2 TGTGCCAGCAGCCCGCAGACTAGCGGGAACCCAGATACGCAGTATTTT CASSPQTSGNPDTQYF
TRBJ2-7 TRBV20-1 many TRBD1 TGCAGTGCTAGAGGGACAGGGGGCTACGAGCAGTACTTC CSARGTGGYEQYF
TRBJ2-7 TRBV20-1 few TRBD2 TGCAGTGCTAGAGATGGTGCTAGCGGACCCTACGAGCAGTACTTC CSARDGASGPYEQYF
TRBJ1-6 TRBV12-3/TRBV12-4 few NA TGTGCCAGCACCCTGGCGGGGTCTAATTCACCCCTCCACTTT CASTLAGSNSPLHF
TRBJ1-1 TRBV18 NA NA TGTGCCAGCTCACCAGATGGAGTGGTTGAAGCTTTCTTT CASSPDGVVEAFF
TRBJ2-3 TRBV20-1 NA TRBD2 TGCAGTGCTAGAGGGCTAGCGGGAAAACCGTGGGTAGATACGCAGTATTTT CSARGLAGKPWVDTQYF
TRBJ2-7 TRBV11-2 few NA TGTGCCAGCAGTTGGGACCCGACCTACGAGCAGTACTTC CASSWDPTYEQYF
TRBJ2-7 TRBV12-3/TRBV12-4 many NA TGTGCCAGCAGTTTCACGGGCCTCTCCTACGAGCAGTACTTC CASSFTGLSYEQYF
TRBJ1-2 TRBV6-1 NA NA TGTGCCAGCAGTGAACCCACCAACCCTACAGGGTTGAACTATGGCTACACCTTC CASSEPTNPTGLNYGYTF
TRBJ2-1 TRBV20-1 few TRBD2 TGCAGTGCGGGTCTAGCGGGGAATTACAATGAGCAGTTCTTC CSAGLAGNYNEQFF
TRBJ2-1 TRBV4-3 few TRBD2 TGCGCCAGCAGCCAAGAAGTTTCTAGCGGGAGTCTCAATGAGCAGTTCTTC CASSQEVSSGSLNEQFF
TRBJ1-2 TRBV29-1 many NA TGCAGCGTTGATGGTGCGGGGGAAGCTAACTATGGCTACACCTTC CSVDGAGEANYGYTF
TRBJ2-1 TRBV27 NA TRBD2 TGTGCCAGCAGTTTGGTACTAGCGGGGGGGATTAATGAGCAGTTCTTC CASSLVLAGGINEQFF
TRBJ2-1 TRBV20-1 few TRBD2 TGCAGTGCCAAGACTAGCGGGGGGGCCGACAATGAGCAGTTCTTC CSAKTSGGADNEQFF
TRBJ1-1 TRBV20-1 many NA TGCAGTGCCAAAGGCGCTGAAGCTTTCTTT CSAKGAEAFF
TRBJ2-1 TRBV12-3/TRBV12-4 few NA TGTGCCAGCAGTACTGCGACTCCGAATGAGCAGTTCTTC CASSTATPNEQFF
TRBJ2-5 TRBV18 once TRBD1 TGTGCCAGCTCACCGGACAGGGATGAGACCCAGTACTTC CASSPDRDETQYF
TRBJ1-2 TRBV12-3/TRBV12-4 few NA TGTGCCAGCAGTTTCTCGGGTGGTCCCCGGCCCTATGGCTACACCTTC CASSFSGGPRPYGYTF
TRBJ2-3 TRBV20-1 many TRBD2 TGCAGTGCCCGGGAGGGGGGCACAGATACGCAGTATTTT CSAREGGTDTQYF
TRBJ2-1 TRBV6-1 few NA TGTACCAGCAGTGAACTCTCCAGGGAGCAGTTCTTC CTSSELSREQFF
TRBJ1-2 TRBV10-2 few TRBD1 TGCGCCAGCAGGGGGGTCGAGACAGGGAACAATGGCTACACCTTC CASRGVETGNNGYTF
TRBJ1-5 TRBV12-3/TRBV12-4 few NA TGTGCCAGCAGTTTTAAGAGGGATCAGCCCCAGCATTTT CASSFKRDQPQHF
TRBJ2-5 TRBV6-2/TRBV6-3 NA NA TGTGCCAGCAGTTACCCAACGCTGTGGACCAACCAAGAGACCCAGTACTTC CASSYPTLWTNQETQYF
TRBJ2-4 TRBV29-1 NA NA TGCAGCGTTGCAAGCGACTCCCGTCGGTACTTC CSVASDSRRYF
TRBJ1-1 TRBV12-3/TRBV12-4 many TRBD1 TGTGCCAGCAGTCCAGGGGGTGAGAACACTGAAGCTTTCTTT CASSPGGENTEAFF
TRBJ2-5 TRBV7-9 NA NA TGTGCCAGCAGCTTTAAGGGGCCGGAGACCCAGTACTTC CASSFKGPETQYF
TRBJ2-7 TRBV29-1 NA NA TGCAGCGTGGAGGAGGGGGATTTGCGGCACGAGCAGTACTTC CSVEEGDLRHEQYF
TRBJ2-1 TRBV10-3 many TRBD2 TGTGCCATCGGATTAGCGGGAGAGTTCAATGAGCAGTTCTTC CAIGLAGEFNEQFF
TRBJ2-2 TRBV3-1 few NA TGTGCCAGCAGCCAAAGTCAGGGGGAGCTGTTTTTT CASSQSQGELFF
TRBJ2-2 TRBV12-3/TRBV12-4 NA NA TGTGCCAGCAGTCCAATAATGACCAACACCGGGGAGCTGTTTTTT CASSPIMTNTGELFF
TRBJ2-7 TRBV20-1 many NA TGCAGTGCTAGTTACGGGGGCGCCTACGAGCAGTACTTC CSASYGGAYEQYF
TRBJ2-7 TRBV5-1 NA NA TGCGCCAGCAGCTTGTATGCAGGGAGGACCTACGAGCAGTACTTC CASSLYAGRTYEQYF
TRBJ2-1 TRBV20-1 NA NA TGCAGTGCTAGACTAGTCAATGAGCAGTTCTTC CSARLVNEQFF
TRBJ2-3 TRBV4-2 NA NA TGTGCCAGCAGACCAGACAGGAGCACAGATACGCAGTATTTT CASRPDRSTDTQYF
TRBJ2-2 TRBV29-1 NA NA TGCAGCGTTGCCCCCTGGGGGGAAGCCGGGGAGCTGTTTTTT CSVAPWGEAGELFF
TRBJ2-3 TRBV5-6 few TRBD2 TGTGCCAGCAGCACCCCCGGCCTAGCGGGAGGACCAGGTATCACAGATACGCAGTATTTT CASSTPGLAGGPGITDTQYF